One and the same sample provided the 17 T cell receptor beta chains below, sequenced in a study of beta chain features in type 1 diabetes. The study, taken as a whole, reports: Shortening of TCRB CDR3s, moderate but significant, appeared in all four CD4+ subsets of Type 1 diabetes patients.

These TCRs are of unknown antigen specificity. The sequenced template was cDNA made from the entire isolated RNA. Assay: immunoSEQ multiplex PCR; the TCRdb copy retains only in-frame clones and omits some. The data show about 190,000 clones, with roughly 7.1% seen just once and approximately 0.93% held by the top ten. Input material: central memory CD4+ T cells from blood. Receptors originate from a woman between 40 and 55 years old with type 1 diabetes.

This chain connects TRBV9 to TRBJ2-2, with 7 bases lining up with TRBD2. Germline V gene data show CDR1 as SGDLS and CDR2 as YYNGEE. V shed 0 bases and J 7 bases; nucleotides not matched to a gene: 12. The CDR3 has 17 residues. The chain's CDR3 is CASSVAPSGAGGGELFF. The CDR3 region has the DNA TGTGCCAGCAGCGTAGCTCCTAGCGGCGCTGGGGGCGGGGAGCTGTTTTTT.

This chain joins TRBV28 and TRBJ1-2, with 8 bases fitting TRBD1. This CDR3 has 14 amino acids. Germline values: CDR1 MDHEN, CDR2 SYDVKM. With 4 bases clipped from V and 7 bases from J, the junction kept 8 bases outside the gene matches. In DNA, the CDR3 is TGTGCCAGCAGTTACATCGGACAGGGATTTGGCTACACCTTC. Encoded protein: CASSYIGQGFGYTF.

A few counts support this clone. This chain links TRBV4-2 with TRBJ2-2; 8 positions match TRBD2. This CDR3 contains 15 residues. Unmatched junction bases numbered 1, after V lost 0 bases and J lost 4 bases. The germline V gene encodes CDR1 LGHNA and CDR2 YNFKEQ. The CDR3 DNA is TGTGCCAGCAGCCAAGAGACTAGCGCCACCGGGGAGCTGTTTTTT. This sequence encodes CASSQETSATGELFF.

In its sample, this clone was seen a few times. The chain is built from TRBV12-5 and TRBJ2-7, with D unresolved. The CDR3 loop spans 13 amino acids. V lost 1 base, J lost 1 base, and 5 bases lay in between. Germline V CDR1 and CDR2: LGHNT, FRNRAP. CDR3 in amino acids: CASGLGRSYEQYF. The CDR3 nucleotides read TGTGCTAGTGGTTTGGGCAGATCCTACGAGCAGTACTTC. Full variable domain (remainder filled in from reference TRBV12-5 and TRBJ2-7): DARVTQTPRHKVTEMGQEVTMRCQPILGHNTVFWYRQTMMQGLELLAYFRNRAPLDDSGMPKDRFSAEMPDATLATLKIQPSEPRDSAVYFCASGLGRSYEQYFGPGTRLTVT.

J is TRBJ2-5 and V is TRBV18, with TRBD2 matching 7 bases. Trimming removed 4 bases from V and 4 bases from J; junction bases left unmatched: 3. The length of the CDR3 is 13 residues. CDR1 and CDR2 from the germline V gene are KGHSH and LQKENI. CDR3 coding DNA: TGTGCCAGCTCACTTTCTAGCGGAGAGACCCAGTACTTC. It codes for CASSLSSGETQYF.

This clone has more than one count but fewer than ten. J is TRBJ2-7 and V is TRBV2; D not certain. The CDR3 has 12 amino acids. With 6 bases removed from V and 5 bases from J, the gap between germline ends came to 11 bases. CDR1 and CDR2 (germline): SNHLY, FYNNEI. Written as DNA, the CDR3 is TGTGCCAGCAGCCCCTCGGTACACGAGCAGTACTTC. This codes for CASSPSVHEQYF.

This clone appeared a few times. CDR3 DNA sequence: TGTGCCAGCAGCAAAGGGAGGGCCTCCGATACGCAGTATTTT. Its protein product is CASSKGRASDTQYF. The chain uses TRBV7-3 and TRBJ2-3; 7 positions match TRBD2. Germline lookup yields CDR1 SGHTA and CDR2 FQGTGA. Trimming took 5 bases from V and 6 from J; bases not matched to a gene: 8. This CDR3 has 14 amino acids.

The chain recombines TRBV14 with TRBJ2-5; 7 nucleotides match TRBD2. Germline trimming cut 0 bases from V and 1 base from J; bases unmatched to any gene: 2. This CDR3 is 15 amino acids long. CDR1 and CDR2 from the germline V gene are SGHDN and FVKESK. The CDR3: CASSQDREGQETQYF. The CDR3 nucleotides read TGTGCCAGCAGCCAAGATAGGGAGGGCCAAGAGACCCAGTACTTC.

The gene calls are TRBV7-2 and TRBJ2-5; 8 bases match TRBD2. This CDR3 contains 15 residues. Germline values: CDR1 SGHTA, CDR2 FQGNSA. V trimming: 5 bases; J trimming: 3 bases; junction bases outside the gene matches: 8. CDR3 sequence (DNA): TGTGCCAGCAGCGTTCGCACTAGCGGAAAAGAGACCCAGTACTTC. Protein sequence: CASSVRTSGKETQYF.

The V and J genes are TRBV19 and TRBJ1-6; 7 positions match TRBD1. The CDR3 is made up of 15 amino acids. Germline values: CDR1 LNHDA, CDR2 SQIVND (reference sequence). Trimming removed 9 bases from V and 4 bases from J; junction bases left unmatched: 9. CDR3 sequence (DNA): TGTGCCAGCGAAACGGGACAGAGTTATAATTCACCCCTCCACTTT. This gives the protein CASETGQSYNSPLHF.

J is TRBJ1-1 and V is TRBV18, with TRBD1 matching over 9 bases. Looked up from germline, CDR1 is KGHSH and CDR2 is LQKENI. The CDR3 runs to 16 residues. V shed 1 base and J 2 bases; nucleotides not matched to a gene: 5. CDR3 sequence (DNA): TGTGCCAGCTCACCACGGACAGGGGAGATTAACACTGAAGCTTTCTTT. Translated, it gives CASSPRTGEINTEAFF. The variable domain in full, with the rest retrieved from reference TRBV18 and TRBJ1-1, is NAGVMQNPRHLVRRRGQEARLRCSPMKGHSHVYWYRQLPEEGLKFMVYLQKENIIDESGMPKERFSAEFPKEGPSILRIQQVVRGDSAAYFCASSPRTGEINTEAFFGQGTRLTVV.

Here the CDR3 reads CASSLGGADEQFF. CDR3 in DNA: TGTGCCAGCAGCTTGGGCGGGGCCGATGAGCAGTTCTTC. V and J are TRBV5-6 and TRBJ2-1, with a tentative D call TRBD2 (6 bases). The CDR3 loop spans 13 amino acids. Germline-derived CDR1 and CDR2 are SGHDT and YYEEEE. V was cut by 0 bases and J by 8 bases, with 9 bases left in between.

The CDR3 region is CASSVDPDRNTEAFF. The CDR3 nucleotides are TGTGCCAGCAGCGTAGACCCAGACAGGAACACTGAAGCTTTCTTT. The rearrangement links TRBV9 to TRBJ1-1; perhaps TRBD1 as D (5 bases). The CDR3 consists of 15 residues. The V gene lost 0 bases and the J gene lost 1 base, with 10 bases spanning the gap. Germline CDR1 and CDR2: SGDLS and YYNGEE.

V gene TRBV30 combines with J gene TRBJ2-1; 9 bases map to TRBD2. The CDR3 consists of 15 residues. The germline gives CDR1 GTSNPN, CDR2 SVGIG (reference sequence). Trimming at V came to 3 bases and at J to 6 bases, leaving 9 bases not matched to a gene. CDR3 residues: CAWRSAGGPGNEQFF. The CDR3 coding sequence is TGTGCCTGGAGATCTGCGGGAGGGCCAGGCAATGAGCAGTTCTTC.

This clone was detected only a few times. The chain joins TRBV7-9 to TRBJ2-6, with D uncertain. Germline assignment: CDR1 SEHNR and CDR2 FQNEAQ (reference sequence). V lost 8 bases, J lost 0 bases, and 14 bases lay in between. This CDR3 has 16 amino acids. The CDR3 protein is CASGPGPSSGANVLTF. For the CDR3, the DNA is TGTGCCAGCGGTCCCGGCCCTAGCTCTGGGGCCAACGTCCTGACTTTC.

This clone was picked up a small number of times. The chain employs TRBV28 and TRBJ2-7, with 8 bases lining up with TRBD2. This CDR3 is built from 14 residues. CDR1 is MDHEN, CDR2 SYDVKM, per germline. The V and J ends lost 1 base and 5 bases, in that order; junction bases with no gene match: 4. DNA for the CDR3: TGTGCCAGCAGTTTATCCTGGCGGGGGGACGAGCAGTACTTC. Encoded protein: CASSLSWRGDEQYF. The full variable domain, its missing parts supplied by reference TRBV28 and TRBJ2-7, is DVKVTQSSRYLVKRTGEKVFLECVQDMDHENMFWYRQDPGLGLRLIYFSYDVKMKEKGDIPEGYSVSREKKERFSLILESASTNQTSMYLCASSLSWRGDEQYFGPGTRLTVT.

This clone was picked up a small number of times. The V call is TRBV29-1, the J call TRBJ2-7; TRBD2 matches at 9 bases. CDR3 length: 13 amino acids. Germline V gives CDR1 SQVTM, CDR2 ANQGSEA. V gave up 4 bases and J gave up 2 bases; unmatched junction bases: 3. The CDR3 DNA reads as TGCAGCGTTGGAGGGACTAGCCCCTACGAGCAGTACTTC. It encodes CSVGGTSPYEQYF.